The 5 T cell receptor beta chains below were found in one sample sequenced in a study of cytomegalovirus exposure and HLA in healthy donors. Both 60 Vbeta primers and 13 Jbeta primers went into the PCR. Measured with immunoSEQ multiplex PCR; TCRdb has only the in-frame clones, and not every one. This sample has 100,000 to 150,000 clones, with about 10% found just once. The sample comprised PBMCs. These receptors originate from a woman aged 18-30 years in good health and CMV-seropositive.

The chain recombines TRBV27 with TRBJ1-1; 7 nucleotides line up with TRBD1. The CDR3 extends over 14 amino acids. The ends lost 4 bases at V and 1 base at J; junction bases unmatched: 3. CDR1 is MNHEY, CDR2 SMNVEV, per germline (reference sequence). As DNA, the CDR3 is TGTGCCAGCAGTTGGGGGACAGAGAACACTGAAGCTTTCTTT. This gives the protein CASSWGTENTEAFF.

This clone showed up just a few times. The chain employs TRBV18 and TRBJ2-7; no definite D call. V was clipped by 2 bases and J by 4 bases, with 9 bases between them. The germline gives CDR1 KGHSH, CDR2 LQKENI. The CDR3 totals 13 residues. CDR3 DNA: TGTGCCAGCTCACCAATCCCACAGTACGAGCAGTACTTC. The encoded protein is CASSPIPQYEQYF.

This clone appeared a few times. The chain links TRBV7-6 to TRBJ2-2, with TRBD2 identical over 11 bases. The CDR3 runs 15 residues. With V trimmed by 5 bases and J by 6 bases, 5 bases remained unmatched. Germline CDR1 SGHVS, CDR2 FNYEAQ. CDR3 protein: CASSTSGSNSGELFF. The DNA of the CDR3 is TGTGCCAGCAGCACTAGCGGGAGCAACTCCGGGGAGCTGTTTTTT.

This clone occurred a few times. The V and J genes are TRBV27 and TRBJ1-1; 8 positions agree with TRBD1. CDR1 and CDR2 (germline): MNHEY, SMNVEV (reference sequence). The V segment lost 6 bases and the J segment 7 bases; nucleotides outside the gene matches: 10. The CDR3 is made up of 14 amino acids. CDR3 loop: CASSSTGVLGEAFF. The CDR3 DNA is TGTGCCAGCAGCTCGACAGGGGTTCTTGGTGAAGCTTTCTTT.

This clone showed up just a few times. V and J are TRBV11-2 and TRBJ2-1, with unresolved D. This CDR3 region has 16 residues. The germline V gene encodes CDR1 SGHAT and CDR2 FQNNGV. Trimming left V 1 base short and J 1 base short, with 11 bases between. The CDR3 nucleotides read TGTGCCAGCAGCTTAGGCACATTTATTTCCTACAATGAGCAGTTCTTC. Translation: CASSLGTFISYNEQFF.